This is a list of T cell receptor beta chains from one sample in a study of blood T cell repertoires in COVID-19. Sequencing used immunoSEQ multiplex PCR; TCRdb keeps in-frame clones, though not all of them. The sample lists a few hundred thousand clones, approximately 86% occurring once. The sequenced sample consisted of peripheral blood. The origin of the receptors is a man aged 35-49 years who had recovered from COVID-19. Both conserved end residues are part of each CDR3. D genes are given only for firm matches. Rows may omit the clone size; those that give it use once, few, many or a size class.

CDR3 protein	CDR3 DNA	V gene	J gene	clone size	D gene
CASIPAQRSYGYTF	TGTGCCAGCATCCCCGCGCAGCGCAGCTATGGCTACACCTTC	TRBV28	TRBJ1-2	-	-
CASSLQNKPMNTEAFF	TGTGCCAGCAGCTTACAAAATAAACCTATGAACACTGAAGCTTTCTTT	TRBV7-9	TRBJ1-1	-	-
CASSQEGAGAIYEQYF	TGTGCCAGCAGCCAAGAAGGAGCAGGGGCGATCTACGAGCAGTACTTC	TRBV14	TRBJ2-7	-	-
CSVRDSSNYGYTF	TGCAGCGTTAGGGACAGCTCCAACTATGGCTACACCTTC	TRBV29-1	TRBJ1-2	-	TRBD1
CASSARAGALSTDTQYF	TGTGCCAGCAGCGCGCGGGCGGGGGCCCTTAGCACAGATACGCAGTATTTT	TRBV5-4	TRBJ2-3	-	-
CASSRGGRGGRNEQFF	TGTGCCAGCAGCCGAGGAGGGCGGGGGGGCCGCAATGAGCAGTTCTTC	TRBV11-2	TRBJ2-1	-	TRBD2
CASGLVTFPSGANVLTF	TGTGCTAGTGGTTTGGTAACTTTCCCCTCTGGGGCCAACGTCCTGACTTTC	TRBV12-5	TRBJ2-6	-	-
CASSRTGVGSYEQYF	TGTGCCAGCAGCCGGACAGGGGTAGGCTCCTACGAGCAGTACTTC	TRBV2	TRBJ2-7	-	TRBD1
CASSLGLQETQYF	TGTGCCAGCAGCTTAGGGCTCCAAGAGACCCAGTACTTC	TRBV7-2	TRBJ2-5	-	-
CASSGGTQETQYF	TGTGCCAGCAGTGGCGGGACCCAAGAGACCCAGTACTTC	TRBV2	TRBJ2-5	-	-
CASSLARISGRHSYNEQFF	TGTGCCAGCAGCTTAGCGAGAATTAGCGGGAGACACTCCTACAATGAGCAGTTCTTC	TRBV7-9	TRBJ2-1	-	TRBD2
CASTSSDRGSSGANVLTF	TGTGCCAGCACCTCCTCGGACAGAGGATCCTCTGGGGCCAACGTCCTGACTTTC	TRBV7-9	TRBJ2-6	-	-
CASSGGQGGLYGYTF	TGTGCCAGCAGCGGGGGACAGGGAGGACTCTATGGCTACACCTTC	TRBV7-9	TRBJ1-2	-	TRBD1
CASSLSGFYEQFF	TGTGCCAGCAGTTTATCGGGGTTCTATGAGCAGTTCTTC	TRBV12-3/TRBV12-4	TRBJ2-1	-	-
CASGTPRYGYTF	TGTGCCAGCGGAACCCCTAGATATGGCTACACCTTC	TRBV9	TRBJ1-2	once	-
CASSGGQGNTEAFF	TGTGCCAGCAGCGGGGGACAGGGGAACACTGAAGCTTTCTTT	TRBV9	TRBJ1-1	-	TRBD1
CASSNPRDRSSGANVLTF	TGTGCCAGCAGCAACCCTCGGGACAGAAGCTCTGGGGCCAACGTCCTGACTTTC	TRBV21-1	TRBJ2-6	-	-
CASSDTGSSYEQYF	TGTGCCAGCAGTGACACGGGGAGCTCCTACGAGCAGTACTTC	TRBV6-6	TRBJ2-7	-	-
CASSLTGADSPLHF	TGCGCCAGCAGCCTGACAGGGGCTGATTCACCCCTCCACTTT	TRBV5-1	TRBJ1-6	once	TRBD1
CASIFSGGSEAFF	TGTGCCAGCATTTTCTCAGGGGGTTCGGAAGCTTTCTTT	TRBV6-2/TRBV6-3	TRBJ1-1	-	TRBD1
CASSRFSSGANVLTF	TGTGCCAGCAGTCGTTTCAGCTCTGGGGCCAACGTCCTGACTTTC	TRBV6-5	TRBJ2-6	-	-
CASSQLGGREQFF	TGCGCCAGCAGCCAACTGGGGGGTCGTGAGCAGTTCTTC	TRBV4-3	TRBJ2-1	once	-
CASSLRTSWPGELFF	TGTGCCAGCAGCTTGCGTACTAGCTGGCCCGGGGAGCTGTTTTTT	TRBV5-6	TRBJ2-2	-	-
CASTAGGPGSRETQYF	TGTGCCAGTACGGCGGGGGGGCCGGGCAGCAGGGAGACCCAGTACTTC	TRBV19	TRBJ2-5	-	TRBD2
CASSLSRDSYTDTQYF	TGTGCCAGCAGTTTAAGTCGGGACAGCTACACAGATACGCAGTATTTT	TRBV2	TRBJ2-3	-	TRBD1
CASSLRDFTDTQYF	TGTGCCAGCAGCCTGCGGGACTTCACAGATACGCAGTATTTT	TRBV9	TRBJ2-3	-	-